A selection of T cell receptor beta chains follows, all from one sample in a study of T cells after somatic rescue of genetic block. Sequenced by immunoSEQ multiplex PCR; TCRdb stores in-frame clones only, minus some. The table lists roughly 58,000 clones, 90% to 96% of them singletons. Specimen: peripheral blood mononuclear cells (PBMCs). The origin of the receptors is a child under two years old. Each CDR3 is given with its conserved first and last residue. The D gene is left open where the match is weak. Clone size is not always given. Where it is, it says once, few, many or a class for expanded clones.

.,.,TRBV2,TRBJ1-3,16,TGTGCCAGCAGTGAATTGGGGCAACGCTCTGGAAACACCATATATTTT,CASSELGQRSGNTIYF
.,TRBD1,TRBV5-1,TRBJ1-2,15,TGCGCCAGCAGCCCCGGGACAGCCTCTAACTATGGCTACACCTTC,CASSPGTASNYGYTF
.,.,TRBV4-2,TRBJ2-7,13,TGTGCCAGCAGCCAAGACAGGGCCTACGAGCAGTACTTC,CASSQDRAYEQYF
.,TRBD1,TRBV19,TRBJ1-2,15,TGTGCCAGTAGTACCCGGGACAGGGGAGTTTGGAGCTACACCTTC,CASSTRDRGVWSYTF
.,.,TRBV5-1,TRBJ2-3,15,TGCGCCAGCAGCTTGGTCGCGGGCCTTGCAGATACGCAGTATTTT,CASSLVAGLADTQYF
.,.,TRBV28,TRBJ2-3,13,TGTGCCAGCAGTTTCAGGGCCACAGATACGCAGTATTTT,CASSFRATDTQYF
.,TRBD1,TRBV5-4,TRBJ2-3,14,TGTGCCAGCAGCCCAAGGACAGGAGCAGATACGCAGTATTTT,CASSPRTGADTQYF
.,TRBD1,TRBV27,TRBJ1-2,16,TGTGCCAGCAGTTTAACCCCGGGACAGGGGGACTATGGCTACACCTTC,CASSLTPGQGDYGYTF
.,.,TRBV18,TRBJ2-3,15,TGTGCCAGCTCCTCGGGACACCTCACCACAGATACGCAGTATTTT,CASSSGHLTTDTQYF
.,TRBD2,TRBV9,TRBJ2-5,17,TGTGCCAGCAGCCCCCGGACTAGCGGGGCTTTTCAAGAGACCCAGTACTTC,CASSPRTSGAFQETQYF
.,.,TRBV28,TRBJ1-6,13,TGTGCCAGCAAAGAGGGGCAGGAGGCACCCCTCCACTTT,CASKEGQEAPLHF
.,TRBD2,TRBV27,TRBJ2-7,14,TGTGCCAGCATCTGGGGCGGGAGTAGCTACGAGCAGTACTTC,CASIWGGSSYEQYF
.,.,TRBV5-1,TRBJ1-1,13,TGCGCCAGCAGCTTGGAACAGAACACTGAAGCTTTCTTT,CASSLEQNTEAFF
.,TRBD2,TRBV7-6,TRBJ2-3,15,TGTGCCAGCAGCACCCTGGGAGCGGGGGGTGATACGCAGTATTTT,CASSTLGAGGDTQYF
.,TRBD1,TRBV4-3,TRBJ2-2,17,TGCGCCAGCAGCCAAGAAGGGGCGACAGGGGTCACCGGGGAGCTGTTTTTT,CASSQEGATGVTGELFF
.,TRBD1,TRBV7-2,TRBJ1-5,15,TGTGCCAGCAGCCTCGACAGGGGGCGCAATCAGCCCCAGCATTTT,CASSLDRGRNQPQHF
.,.,TRBV27,TRBJ2-2,14,TGTGCCAGCAGTTTATTTGGGGGGACCGGGGAGCTGTTTTTT,CASSLFGGTGELFF
.,.,TRBV5-6,TRBJ1-2,13,TGTGCCAGCAGCTTGGACAGGGTCTATGGCTACACCTTC,CASSLDRVYGYTF
.,TRBD2,TRBV9,TRBJ2-1,16,TGTGCCAGCAGCTCCCACCCGGGACTAGCGGACAATGAGCAGTTCTTC,CASSSHPGLADNEQFF
.,TRBD2,TRBV30,TRBJ2-1,14,TGTGCCTGGAGTTTAGCGGGAGGCCCGGATGAGCAGTTCTTC,CAWSLAGGPDEQFF
.,.,TRBV4-3,TRBJ2-3,14,TGCGCCAGCAGTTTAAGGGGCACAACAGATACGCAGTATTTT,CASSLRGTTDTQYF
.,TRBD2,TRBV5-4,TRBJ2-7,16,TGTGCCAGCAGCTGGGGTCTAGCGGGAGGGCCCTACGAGCAGTACTTC,CASSWGLAGGPYEQYF
.,.,TRBV10-3,TRBJ2-1,15,TGTGCCATCAGTGTAGACGGGACCTCCGGCAATGAGCAGTTCTTC,CAISVDGTSGNEQFF
.,TRBD2,TRBV7-8,TRBJ2-1,17,TGTGCCAGCAGCTTAGCGACTAGCGGGAGGGTTCGCAATGAGCAGTTCTTC,CASSLATSGRVRNEQFF
.,TRBD2,TRBV5-1,TRBJ2-1,17,TGCGCCAGCAGCTTATCAGGACTAGCGGGAGGGGGCAATGAGCAGTTCTTC,CASSLSGLAGGGNEQFF
.,.,TRBV27,TRBJ2-5,13,TGTGCCAGCAGACCCCAGGGTTGGGAGACCCAGTACTTC,CASRPQGWETQYF
few,.,TRBV19,TRBJ1-5,17,TGTGCCAGTAGTGGGGGGACGCGTTCGTTTAAGGCCCAGCCCCAGCATTTT,CASSGGTRSFKAQPQHF
.,.,TRBV7-9,TRBJ1-1,12,TGTGCCAGCAGCTTACGGTCAACTGAAGCTTTCTTT,CASSLRSTEAFF
.,.,TRBV9,TRBJ1-2,12,TGTGCCAGCAGCGGACATAACTATGGCTACACCTTC,CASSGHNYGYTF
.,.,TRBV11-2,TRBJ1-2,13,TGTGCCAGCAGCCCCGGAGGGGCGCGAGGCTACACCTTC,CASSPGGARGYTF
.,.,TRBV19,TRBJ1-5,15,TGTGCCAGTAGTACCCTTCGGCAGGGCAATCAGCCCCAGCATTTT,CASSTLRQGNQPQHF
.,TRBD2,TRBV5-1,TRBJ2-7,16,TGCGCCAGCAGCTACGGACTAGCGGGAGAAGGGAACGAGCAGTACTTC,CASSYGLAGEGNEQYF
.,TRBD1,TRBV19,TRBJ1-1,14,TGTGCCAGTAGTATCTTACAGGGGAGGACTGAAGCTTTCTTT,CASSILQGRTEAFF
.,.,TRBV9,TRBJ2-7,14,TGTGCCAGCAGCGTAGGCCCAGGGAACTACGAGCAGTACTTC,CASSVGPGNYEQYF
.,TRBD2,TRBV2,TRBJ2-7,14,TGTGCCAGCAGTGGACTAGCGGGAGTTTACGAGCAGTACTTC,CASSGLAGVYEQYF
.,.,TRBV6-5,TRBJ1-2,13,TGTGCCAGCAGCGAACTCAGGGGCCATGGCTACACCTTC,CASSELRGHGYTF
.,.,TRBV13,TRBJ2-3,15,TGTGCCAGCAGCTTAGGCGGGCCCCCCACAGATACGCAGTATTTT,CASSLGGPPTDTQYF